The T cell receptor (beta chain) under discussion was sequenced for a study of CXCR3-negative and CXCR3-positive naive CD8 T cells. The libraries of TRB cDNA were constructed through 5' RACE using UMI labels. TCRdb reanalyzed the 5' RACE reads, giving one entry per CDR3 protein sequence and no DNA. The table counts tens of thousands of distinct CDR3 sequences; approximately 0.62% lies in the top ten. General study points: The TRB CDR3s that CXCR3-positive naive cells carried were more hydrophobic than those of CXCR3-negative naive cells.

The CDR3 spans 18 residues. Looked up from germline, CDR1 is SEHNR and CDR2 is FQNEAQ (reference sequence). On this clonotype: Its antigen is not known.

Sequencing input: naive CXCR3+ CD8+ T cells from blood. The subset denotes: CD45RO-CCR7+CD27+CD95- naive CD8+ T cells expressing CXCR3 (TNR3+). The rearrangement joins TRBV7-9 to TRBJ2-2. The clonotype was recovered from a human donor in good health. Some clones in this sample may be carry-over from other donors' samples. The chain's CDR3 is CASSFPSPPVQNTGELFF.